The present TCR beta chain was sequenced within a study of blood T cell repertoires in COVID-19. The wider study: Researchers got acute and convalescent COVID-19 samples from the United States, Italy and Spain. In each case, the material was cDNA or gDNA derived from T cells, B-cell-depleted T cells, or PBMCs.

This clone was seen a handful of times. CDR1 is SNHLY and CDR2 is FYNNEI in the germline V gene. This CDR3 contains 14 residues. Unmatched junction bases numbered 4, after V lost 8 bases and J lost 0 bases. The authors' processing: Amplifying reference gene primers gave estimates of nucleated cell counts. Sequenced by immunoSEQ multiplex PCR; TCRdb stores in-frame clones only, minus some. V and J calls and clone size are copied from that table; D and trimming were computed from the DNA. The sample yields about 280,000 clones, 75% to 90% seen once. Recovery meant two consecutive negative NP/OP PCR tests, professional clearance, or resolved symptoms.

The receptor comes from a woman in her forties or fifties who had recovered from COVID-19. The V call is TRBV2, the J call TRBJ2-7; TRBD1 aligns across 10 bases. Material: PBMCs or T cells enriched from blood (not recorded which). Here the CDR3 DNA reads TGTGCCAGCGAGACAGGGGGCTTCTCCTACGAGCAGTACTTC. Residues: CASETGGFSYEQYF.